This record covers a single T cell receptor (beta chain). This sample was taken from a study of T cells after yellow fever vaccination. The wider study: Researchers used SMART-Seq v4 Ultra Low Input to prepare fractions that had low cell numbers.

This CDR3 has 13 amino acids. V lost 3 bases and J 4 bases, leaving 4 bases between the germline ends. Synthesis of TCR cDNA relied on 5'RACE template switching, which attached a universal primer site and UMIs. TCRdb reanalysed the 5' RACE reads using MiXCR and keeps one entry per CDR3 protein. The sample records some 96,000 distinct CDR3 sequences, 7.5% to 10% being singletons. Regarding the study as a whole: Peak timing came faster in the weaker secondary response, day 5 versus 15. Within FACS-sorted repertoires, abundant clonotypes contaminating from the bulk population could be present.

The starting material was CD8+ T cells not binding an NS4B(214-222) dextramer, sorted from PBMCs, obtained about 2 weeks after the first yellow fever vaccination. The V and J genes are TRBV12-3 or TRBV12-4 and TRBJ2-6; unclear D gene. This receptor was identified in a man between 18 and 29 years old who received the YFV17D yellow fever vaccine. CDR3 sequence (DNA): TGTGCCAGCAGTTTCACGGGGGCCAACGTCCTGACTTTC. It yields the protein CASSFTGANVLTF.